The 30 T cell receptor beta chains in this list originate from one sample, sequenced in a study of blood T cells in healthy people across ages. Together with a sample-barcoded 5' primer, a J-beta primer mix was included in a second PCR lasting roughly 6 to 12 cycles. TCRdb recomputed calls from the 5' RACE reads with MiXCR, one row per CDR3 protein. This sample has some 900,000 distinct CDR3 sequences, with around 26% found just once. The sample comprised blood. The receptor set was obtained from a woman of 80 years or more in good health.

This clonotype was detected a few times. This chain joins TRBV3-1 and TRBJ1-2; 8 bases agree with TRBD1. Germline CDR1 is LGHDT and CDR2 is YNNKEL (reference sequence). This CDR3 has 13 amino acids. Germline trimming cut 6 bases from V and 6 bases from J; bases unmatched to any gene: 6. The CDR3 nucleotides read TGTGCCAGCAGGGCAGGGGGCTCGGATGGCTACACCTTC. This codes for CASRAGGSDGYTF.

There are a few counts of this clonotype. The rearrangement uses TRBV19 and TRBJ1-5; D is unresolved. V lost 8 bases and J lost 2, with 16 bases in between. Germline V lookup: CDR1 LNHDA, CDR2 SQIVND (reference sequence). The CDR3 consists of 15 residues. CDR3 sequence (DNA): TGTGCCAGTCAGGAGCATGGGCAGGGCAATCAGCCCCAGCATTTT. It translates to CASQEHGQGNQPQHF.

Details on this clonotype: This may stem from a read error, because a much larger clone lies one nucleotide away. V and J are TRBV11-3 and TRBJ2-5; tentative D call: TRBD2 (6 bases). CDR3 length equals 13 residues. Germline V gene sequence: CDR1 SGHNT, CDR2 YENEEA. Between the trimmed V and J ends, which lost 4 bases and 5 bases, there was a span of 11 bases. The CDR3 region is CASSSSGWETQYF. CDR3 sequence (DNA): TGTGCCAGCAGCTCCAGCGGGTGGGAGACCCAGTACTTC.

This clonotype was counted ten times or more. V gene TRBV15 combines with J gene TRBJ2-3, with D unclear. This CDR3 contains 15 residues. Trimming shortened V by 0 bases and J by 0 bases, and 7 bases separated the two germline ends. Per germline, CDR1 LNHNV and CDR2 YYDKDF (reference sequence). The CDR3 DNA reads TGTGCCACCAGCAGAGATGGGGTTAGCACAGATACGCAGTATTTT. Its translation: CATSRDGVSTDTQYF. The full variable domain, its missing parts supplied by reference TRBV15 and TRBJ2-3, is DAMVIQNPRYQVTQFGKPVTLSCSQTLNHNVMYWYQQKSSQAPKLLFHYYDKDFNNEADTPDNFQSRRPNTSFCFLDIRSPGLGDTAMYLCATSRDGVSTDTQYFGPGTRLTVL.

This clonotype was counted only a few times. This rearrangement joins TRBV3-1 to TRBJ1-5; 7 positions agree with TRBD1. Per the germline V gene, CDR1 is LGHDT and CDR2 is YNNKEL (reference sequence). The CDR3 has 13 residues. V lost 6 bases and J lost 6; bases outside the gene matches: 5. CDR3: CASSNTGAQPQHF. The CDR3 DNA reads TGTGCCAGCAGTAATACAGGGGCTCAGCCCCAGCATTTT.

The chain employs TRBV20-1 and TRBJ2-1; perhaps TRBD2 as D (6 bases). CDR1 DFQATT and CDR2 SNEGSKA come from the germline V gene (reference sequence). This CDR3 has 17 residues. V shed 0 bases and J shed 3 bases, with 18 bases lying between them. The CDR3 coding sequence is TGCAGTGCTAGAGATAAGCTCGGGAGTCCCCTCTACAATGAGCAGTTCTTC. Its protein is CSARDKLGSPLYNEQFF.

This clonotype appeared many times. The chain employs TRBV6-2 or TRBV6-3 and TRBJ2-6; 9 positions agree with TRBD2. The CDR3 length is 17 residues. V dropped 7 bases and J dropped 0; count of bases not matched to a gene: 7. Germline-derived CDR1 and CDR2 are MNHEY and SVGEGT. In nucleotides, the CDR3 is TGTGCCAGCACTGTGTCTAGCGGGGTCTCTGGGGCCAACGTCCTGACTTTC. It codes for CASTVSSGVSGANVLTF.

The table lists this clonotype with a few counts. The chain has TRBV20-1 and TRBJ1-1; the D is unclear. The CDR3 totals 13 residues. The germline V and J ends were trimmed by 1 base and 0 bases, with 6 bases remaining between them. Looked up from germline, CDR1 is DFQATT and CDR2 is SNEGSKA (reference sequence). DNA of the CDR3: TGCAGTGCTAGAGGGACCGTGAACACTGAAGCTTTCTTT. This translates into CSARGTVNTEAFF.

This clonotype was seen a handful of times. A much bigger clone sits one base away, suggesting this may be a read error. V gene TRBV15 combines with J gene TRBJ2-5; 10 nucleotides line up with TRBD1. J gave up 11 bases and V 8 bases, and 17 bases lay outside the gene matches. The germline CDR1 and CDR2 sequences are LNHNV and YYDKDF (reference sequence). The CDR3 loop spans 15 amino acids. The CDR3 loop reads CATDPGQGSFNEQYF. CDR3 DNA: TGTGCCACCGATCCGGGACAGGGGAGTTTTAATGAGCAGTACTTC.

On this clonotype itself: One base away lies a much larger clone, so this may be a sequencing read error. The CDR3 loop is CASSLEGVRGNEQYF. The CDR3 coding sequence is TGCGCCAGCAGCTTGGAAGGAGTCCGGGGTAATGAGCAGTACTTC. This chain joins TRBV5-1 and TRBJ2-7; TRBD2 might be the D (5 bases). Germline CDR1 is SGHRS and CDR2 is YFSETQ. CDR3 length: 15 residues. V was clipped by 0 bases and J by 7 bases, with 17 bases between them.

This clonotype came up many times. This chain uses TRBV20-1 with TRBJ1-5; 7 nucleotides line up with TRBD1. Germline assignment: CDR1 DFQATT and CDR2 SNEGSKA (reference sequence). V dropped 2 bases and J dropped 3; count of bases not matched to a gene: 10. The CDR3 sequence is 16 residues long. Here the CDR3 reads CSARTQGPRINQPQHF. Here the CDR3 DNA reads TGCAGTGCTAGAACACAGGGGCCCCGAATCAATCAGCCCCAGCATTTT.

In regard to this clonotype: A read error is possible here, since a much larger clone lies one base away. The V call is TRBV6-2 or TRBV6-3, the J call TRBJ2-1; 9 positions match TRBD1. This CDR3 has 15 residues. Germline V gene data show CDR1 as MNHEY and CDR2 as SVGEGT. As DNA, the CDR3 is TGTACCAGCAGTTTCTTACAGGGGGCTCGGGATGAGCAGTTCTTC. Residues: CTSSFLQGARDEQFF.

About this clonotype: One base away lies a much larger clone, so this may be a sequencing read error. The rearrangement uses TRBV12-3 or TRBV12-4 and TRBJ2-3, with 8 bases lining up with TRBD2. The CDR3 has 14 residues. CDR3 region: CASSSAGGTDAQYF. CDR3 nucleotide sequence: TGTGCCAGCAGTTCGGCGGGGGGCACAGATGCGCAGTATTTT.

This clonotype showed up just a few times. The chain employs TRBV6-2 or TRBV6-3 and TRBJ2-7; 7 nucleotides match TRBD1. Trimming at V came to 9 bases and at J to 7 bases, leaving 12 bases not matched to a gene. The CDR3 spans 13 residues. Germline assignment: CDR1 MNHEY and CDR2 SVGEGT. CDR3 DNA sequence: TGTGCCAGTTGGGACAGCACATACAATGAGCAGTACTTC. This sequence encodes CASWDSTYNEQYF.

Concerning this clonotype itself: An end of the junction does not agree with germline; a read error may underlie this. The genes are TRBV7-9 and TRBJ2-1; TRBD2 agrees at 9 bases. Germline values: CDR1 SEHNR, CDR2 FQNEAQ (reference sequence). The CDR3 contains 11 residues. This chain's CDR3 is CAGSLAGQQFF. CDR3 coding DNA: TGTGCCGGCAGCCTAGCGGGGCAGCAGTTCTTC.

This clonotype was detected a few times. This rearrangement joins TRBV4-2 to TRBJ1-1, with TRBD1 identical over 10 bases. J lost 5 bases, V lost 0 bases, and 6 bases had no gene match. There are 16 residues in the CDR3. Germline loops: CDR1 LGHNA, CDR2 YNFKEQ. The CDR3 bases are TGTGCCAGCAGCCAAGAGGGGGGACAGGGGCGAACTGAAGCTTTCTTT. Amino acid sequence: CASSQEGGQGRTEAFF.

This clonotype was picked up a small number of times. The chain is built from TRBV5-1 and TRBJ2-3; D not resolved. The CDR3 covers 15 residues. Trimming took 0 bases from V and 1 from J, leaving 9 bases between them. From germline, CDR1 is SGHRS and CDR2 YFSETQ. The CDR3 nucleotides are TGCGCCAGCAGCTTGGCAGGTTTTGGCACAGATACGCAGTATTTT. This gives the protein CASSLAGFGTDTQYF.

This CDR3 reads CATSRDTGQQRHYGYTF. The CDR3 DNA follows: TGTGCCACCAGCAGAGATACGGGACAGCAGCGCCACTATGGCTACACCTTC. The V call is TRBV15, the J call TRBJ1-2, with 7 bases fitting TRBD1. This CDR3 region has 17 residues. Trimming removed 0 bases from V and 3 bases from J; junction bases left unmatched: 10. Germline values: CDR1 LNHNV, CDR2 YYDKDF (reference sequence).

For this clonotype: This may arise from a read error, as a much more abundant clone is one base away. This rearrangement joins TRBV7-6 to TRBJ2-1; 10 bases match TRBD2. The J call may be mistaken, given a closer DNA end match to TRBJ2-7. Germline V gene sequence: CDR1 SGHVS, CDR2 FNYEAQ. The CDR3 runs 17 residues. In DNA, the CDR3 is TGTGCCAGCAGCCAGCGGGAGGGGGCTCATTACTACAATGAGCAGTACTTC. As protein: CASSQREGAHYYNEQYF.

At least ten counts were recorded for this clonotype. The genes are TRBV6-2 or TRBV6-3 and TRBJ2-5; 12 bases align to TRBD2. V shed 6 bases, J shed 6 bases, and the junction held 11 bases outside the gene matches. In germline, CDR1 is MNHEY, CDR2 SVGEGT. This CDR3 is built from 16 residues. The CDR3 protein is CASSRERTSGVQTQYF. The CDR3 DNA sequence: TGTGCCAGCAGCAGGGAGAGGACTAGCGGGGTACAGACCCAGTACTTC.

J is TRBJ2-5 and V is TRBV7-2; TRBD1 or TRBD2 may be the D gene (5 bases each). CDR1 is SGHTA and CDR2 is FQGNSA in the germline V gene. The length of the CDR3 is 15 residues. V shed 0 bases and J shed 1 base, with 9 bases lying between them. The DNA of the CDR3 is TGTGCCAGCAGCTTAGCACGGGGCCCCCAAGAGACCCAGTACTTC. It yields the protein CASSLARGPQETQYF.

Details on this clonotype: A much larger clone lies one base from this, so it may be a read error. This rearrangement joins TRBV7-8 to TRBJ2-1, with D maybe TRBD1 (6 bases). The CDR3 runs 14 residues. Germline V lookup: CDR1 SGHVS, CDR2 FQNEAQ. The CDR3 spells CASRKNRDYNERFF. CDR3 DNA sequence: TGTGCCAGCAGAAAAAACAGGGATTACAATGAGCGGTTCTTC.

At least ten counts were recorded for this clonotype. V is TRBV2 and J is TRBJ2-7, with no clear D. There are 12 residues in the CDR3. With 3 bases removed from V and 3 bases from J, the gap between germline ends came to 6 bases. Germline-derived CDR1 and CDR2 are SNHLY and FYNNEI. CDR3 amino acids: CASSDRNYEQYF. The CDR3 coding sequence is TGTGCCAGCAGTGACCGAAACTACGAGCAGTACTTC.

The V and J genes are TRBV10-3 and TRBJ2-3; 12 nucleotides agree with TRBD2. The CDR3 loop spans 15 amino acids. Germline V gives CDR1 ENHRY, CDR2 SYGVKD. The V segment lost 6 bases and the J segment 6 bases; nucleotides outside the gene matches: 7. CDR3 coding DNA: TGTGCCATCAGGGCAACTAGCGGGAGGTCGGATACGCAGTATTTT. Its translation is CAIRATSGRSDTQYF.

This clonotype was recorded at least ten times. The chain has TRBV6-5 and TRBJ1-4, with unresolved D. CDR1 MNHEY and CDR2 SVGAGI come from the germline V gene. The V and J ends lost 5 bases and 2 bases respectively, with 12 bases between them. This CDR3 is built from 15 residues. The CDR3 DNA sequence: TGTGCCAGCAGTACAGACCCCGCGACTAATGAAAAACTGTTTTTT. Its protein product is CASSTDPATNEKLFF.

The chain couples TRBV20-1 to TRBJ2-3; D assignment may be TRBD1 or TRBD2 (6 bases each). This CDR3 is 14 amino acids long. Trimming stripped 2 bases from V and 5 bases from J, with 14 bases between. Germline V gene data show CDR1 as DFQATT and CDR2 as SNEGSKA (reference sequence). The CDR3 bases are TGCAGTGCTAGATACCGCCGGGGGCAAGATACGCAGTATTTT. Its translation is CSARYRRGQDTQYF.

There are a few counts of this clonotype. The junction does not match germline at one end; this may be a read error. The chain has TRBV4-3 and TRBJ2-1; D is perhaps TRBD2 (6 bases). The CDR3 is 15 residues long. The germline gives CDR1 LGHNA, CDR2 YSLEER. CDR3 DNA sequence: TGCGCCAGCGGCCAAGGAGGGGCCGCCTACAATGAGCAGTTCTTC. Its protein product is CASGQGGAAYNEQFF.

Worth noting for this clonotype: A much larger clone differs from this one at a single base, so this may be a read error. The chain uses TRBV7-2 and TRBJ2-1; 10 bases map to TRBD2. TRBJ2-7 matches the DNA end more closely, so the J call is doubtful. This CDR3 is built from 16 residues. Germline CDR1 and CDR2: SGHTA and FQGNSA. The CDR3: CASSFGSGGVYNEQYF. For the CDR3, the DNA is TGTGCCAGCAGCTTTGGGAGCGGGGGGGTTTACAATGAGCAGTACTTC.

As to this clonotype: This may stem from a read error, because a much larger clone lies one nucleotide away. The CDR3, as DNA: TGTGCCGCCAGTGAAGTAGCGAAGGGGACAGATACGCAGTATTTT. Amino acids: CAASEVAKGTDTQYF. The rearrangement joins TRBV24-1 to TRBJ2-3; the D gene could be TRBD1 or TRBD2 (5 bases each). Germline loops: CDR1 KGHDR, CDR2 SFDVKD. CDR3 length: 15 residues.

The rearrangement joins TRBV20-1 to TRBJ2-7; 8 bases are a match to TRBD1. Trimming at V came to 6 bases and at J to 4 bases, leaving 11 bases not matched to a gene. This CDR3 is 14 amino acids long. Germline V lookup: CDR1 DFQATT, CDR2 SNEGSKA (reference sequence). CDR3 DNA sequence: TGCAGTGCAAGGTCAGGGGGCGCTTGGTACGAGCAGTACTTC. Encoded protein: CSARSGGAWYEQYF.